Below are 20 T cell receptor beta chains sequenced from a single sample in a study of blood T cell repertoires in COVID-19. Clones were read by immunoSEQ multiplex PCR, and TCRdb kept only the in-frame ones, dropping some. The sample lists a few hundred thousand clones, 80% to 90% occurring once. The specimen was peripheral blood. These TCRs come from a woman in her 50s with acute or convalescent COVID-19.

The chain recombines TRBV19 with TRBJ1-6; 9 bases match TRBD1. There are 14 residues in the CDR3. Germline lookup yields CDR1 LNHDA and CDR2 SQIVND (reference sequence). V was clipped by 7 bases and J by 8 bases; unmatched bases: 6. The CDR3 region is CASKGQGPYSPLHF. DNA for the CDR3: TGTGCCAGTAAGGGACAGGGACCTTATTCACCCCTCCACTTT.

V gene TRBV27 combines with J gene TRBJ1-5; a weak D match, TRBD1 (6 bases). The CDR3 sequence is 14 residues long. The ends were cut back, 5 bases at V and 6 bases at J, with 14 bases in the middle. The germline CDR1 and CDR2 sequences are MNHEY and SMNVEV (reference sequence). CDR3 sequence reads: CASSPRLQGQPQHF. CDR3 in DNA: TGTGCCAGCAGTCCCCGTTTACAGGGTCAGCCCCAGCATTTT.

The genes are TRBV4-1 and TRBJ1-5; TRBD1 matches 7 bases. CDR1 is MGHRA and CDR2 is YSYEKL in the germline V gene. V was pared by 1 base and J by 6 bases, with 6 bases of the junction left unmatched. There are 15 residues in the CDR3. CDR3 DNA sequence: TGCGCCAGCAGCCAAGGCGACAGGGTAGGTCAGCCCCAGCATTTT. Its translation: CASSQGDRVGQPQHF.

The chain recombines TRBV15 with TRBJ2-5; D not resolved. This CDR3 has 11 residues. Germline lookup yields CDR1 LNHNV and CDR2 YYDKDF (reference sequence). V was cut by 8 bases and J by 5 bases, with 9 bases left in between. The DNA for the CDR3 is TGTGCCACCGAGTCTTCTGAGACCCAGTACTTC. It yields the protein CATESSETQYF.

The chain links TRBV28 to TRBJ2-7, with 7 bases fitting TRBD1. Per germline, CDR1 MDHEN and CDR2 SYDVKM. This CDR3 is built from 16 residues. Trimming cost V 5 bases and J 7 bases; bases outside gene matches: 17. The CDR3 bases are TGTGCCAGCAGTCTGAAGGGACAGATCCCCATAAGGGAGCAGTACTTC. Protein product: CASSLKGQIPIREQYF. The full variable domain, rest sourced from reference TRBV28 and TRBJ2-7, is DVKVTQSSRYLVKRTGEKVFLECVQDMDHENMFWYRQDPGLGLRLIYFSYDVKMKEKGDIPEGYSVSREKKERFSLILESASTNQTSMYLCASSLKGQIPIREQYFGPGTRLTVT.

The rearrangement uses TRBV6-4 and TRBJ1-2; 9 bases fit TRBD1. Germline CDR1 and CDR2: MRHNA and SNTAGT. The CDR3 is 15 residues long. The junction had 8 bases not matched to a gene; V was cut back by 7 bases and J by 2 bases. CDR3 nucleotide sequence: TGTGCCAGCAAAATAACCGGGACAGGGAACTATGGCTACACCTTC. Encoded protein: CASKITGTGNYGYTF.

J is TRBJ2-7 and V is TRBV4-2; 7 bases are shared with TRBD2. Looked up from germline, CDR1 is LGHNA and CDR2 is YNFKEQ. The CDR3 has 16 amino acids. The V and J ends lost 4 bases and 4 bases, in that order; junction bases with no gene match: 13. The CDR3 loop reads CASSPLAASGSYEQYF. CDR3 DNA: TGTGCCAGCAGCCCCCTGGCGGCTAGCGGCAGTTACGAGCAGTACTTC.

The chain joins TRBV10-3 to TRBJ2-3; TRBD1 is a possible D gene (7 bases). Trimming cost V 7 bases and J 1 base, with 12 bases left between them. CDR3 length equals 14 residues. The germline V gene encodes CDR1 ENHRY and CDR2 SYGVKD. This CDR3 is CAIMEGAGTDTQYF. In DNA, the CDR3 is TGTGCCATCATGGAGGGGGCGGGCACAGATACGCAGTATTTT.

This chain joins TRBV6-5 and TRBJ1-2; D is possibly TRBD1 (5 bases). Per germline, CDR1 MNHEY and CDR2 SVGAGI. The CDR3 loop spans 15 amino acids. Trimming stripped 6 bases from V and 0 bases from J, with 14 bases between. DNA of the CDR3: TGTGCCAGCAGAGTACCCGGACAAACTAACTATGGCTACACCTTC. Its protein product is CASRVPGQTNYGYTF.

The chain is built from TRBV5-4 and TRBJ2-5; 9 bases match TRBD2. V was clipped by 4 bases and J by 2 bases; unmatched bases: 9. The CDR3 is 16 residues long. CDR1 and CDR2 from the germline V gene are SGHNT and YYREEE (reference sequence). The CDR3 protein is CASSPIASGTQETQYF. The CDR3 nucleotides read TGTGCCAGCAGCCCGATAGCTAGCGGGACACAAGAGACCCAGTACTTC.

The chain is built from TRBV28 and TRBJ2-2; 7 bases match TRBD1. Trimming at V came to 6 bases and at J to 3 bases, leaving 7 bases not matched to a gene. The CDR3 has 15 amino acids. Germline V gene data show CDR1 as MDHEN and CDR2 as SYDVKM. CDR3 nucleotides: TGTGCCAGCAGGGCCCGGACAGGAGACACCGGGGAGCTGTTTTTT. Translated, it gives CASRARTGDTGELFF.

The rearrangement links TRBV7-2 to TRBJ1-5; tentatively, D is TRBD1 (5 bases). V was pared by 3 bases and J by 3 bases, with 12 bases between. CDR3 length: 15 residues. CDR1 is SGHTA, CDR2 FQGNSA, per germline. The CDR3 DNA is TGTGCCAGCAGCTTCCAGGGAGGGCTCAATCAGCCCCAGCATTTT. This sequence encodes CASSFQGGLNQPQHF.

Points on this clone: A read error may account for a junction end that differs from germline. V is TRBV14 and J is TRBJ2-7, with TRBD1 identical over 8 bases. The length of the CDR3 is 13 residues. Germline values: CDR1 SGHDN, CDR2 FVKESK. CDR3 bases: TGTGCCAGCAGCCAAAGTGGGCCCTGGACAGGGAGTTTC. Its translation is CASSQSGPWTGSF.

V usage is TRBV27 and J usage is TRBJ2-2; possible D gene TRBD2, 5 bases. The CDR3 runs 15 residues. Looked up from germline, CDR1 is MNHEY and CDR2 is SMNVEV (reference sequence). The CDR3 bases are TGTGCAACCCTAGCATCGGGTCTGATCACCGGGGAGCTGTTTTTT. This gives the protein CATLASGLITGELFF.

The chain has TRBV7-9 and TRBJ1-2; no definite D call. Trimming stripped 4 bases from V and 0 bases from J, with 15 bases between. Looked up from germline, CDR1 is SEHNR and CDR2 is FQNEAQ (reference sequence). The CDR3 contains 16 residues. The chain's CDR3 is CASSSPRESTNYGYTF. DNA for the CDR3: TGTGCCAGCAGCTCCCCGCGGGAGTCTACTAACTATGGCTACACCTTC.

This clone has just a few counts. J is TRBJ1-3 and V is TRBV7-3; maybe TRBD1 (6 bases). This CDR3 is 17 amino acids long. Trimming removed 6 bases from V and 3 bases from J, with 21 bases in between. CDR1 is SGHTA, CDR2 FQGTGA, per germline. This CDR3 is CASSRTPQGFSGNTIYF. CDR3 DNA: TGTGCCAGCAGTCGGACGCCCCAGGGGTTCAGTGGAAACACCATATATTTT.

Comment on this clone: An end of the junction differs from the germline gene, which may be a read error. The chain links TRBV2 to TRBJ1-1; D perhaps matches TRBD1 (6 bases). CDR1 and CDR2 (germline): SNHLY, FYNNEI. This CDR3 region has 14 residues. The CDR3 reads CASSVRGGNSEAFF. The CDR3 DNA follows: TGTGCCAGCAGTGTCAGGGGTGGCAACAGTGAAGCTTTCTTT. The variable domain in full, with the rest retrieved from reference TRBV2 and TRBJ1-1, is EPEVTQTPSHQVTQMGQEVILRCVPISNHLYFYWYRQILGQKVEFLVSFYNNEISEKSEIFDDQFSVERPDGSNFTLKIRSTKLEDSAMYFCASSVRGGNSEAFFGQGTRLTVV.

This chain links TRBV5-1 with TRBJ1-2; 7 bases agree with TRBD1. Germline loops: CDR1 SGHRS, CDR2 YFSETQ. This CDR3 has 12 residues. After removal of 2 bases from V and 6 bases from J, the junction contained 1 base not matched to a gene. CDR3 coding DNA: TGCGCCAGCAGCTTCGGGACAGATGGCTACACCTTC. It encodes CASSFGTDGYTF. Together with reference TRBV5-1 and TRBJ1-2, the CDR3 gives the full variable domain: KAGVTQTPRYLIKTRGQQVTLSCSPISGHRSVSWYQQTPGQGLQFLFEYFSETQRNKGNFPGRFSGRQFSNSRSEMNVSTLELGDSALYLCASSFGTDGYTFGSGTRLTVV.

The chain has TRBV28 and TRBJ1-2; the match to TRBD1 covers 7 bases. CDR1 is MDHEN, CDR2 SYDVKM, per germline. V trimming: 3 bases; J trimming: 6 bases; junction bases outside the gene matches: 13. The length of the CDR3 is 16 residues. In DNA form, the CDR3 reads TGTGCCAGCAGTTTGCGGGACAGTAGGGGTGGTGATGGCTACACCTTC. Protein: CASSLRDSRGGDGYTF.

CDR3 in DNA: TGTGCCAGCTCACAGGACTTACAAGAGACCCAGTACTTC. Its translation is CASSQDLQETQYF. The gene calls are TRBV18 and TRBJ2-5, with D perhaps matching TRBD2 (5 bases). CDR3 length equals 13 residues. V shed 4 bases and J shed 2 bases, with 8 bases lying between them. Germline lookup yields CDR1 KGHSH and CDR2 LQKENI.